Below, one T cell receptor beta chain is given with its context. Trimming removed 2 bases at V and 3 bases at J, with 8 bases between. CDR3 size: 13 residues. The germline V gene has CDR1 MNHEY and CDR2 SVGAGI. This sample was included in a study of identical twins. TCRdb itself ran the 5' RACE reads through MiXCR, one entry per CDR3 protein. The sample has 650,000 to 750,000 distinct CDR3 sequences, about 20% seen once; the top ten hold approximately 4.3%. This sample also belongs to another study, concerning T cells expressing NK-cell markers. As that study records: Researchers got TCR beta repertoires out of sorted CD3+CD56+NKG2C+, CD3+CD56+NKG2C- and CD3+CD56-NKG2C+ T cells. The sequencing cohort of eight donors included seven HCMV-seropositive individuals and one seronegative individual.

The specimen was PBMCs. This chain links TRBV6-5 with TRBJ2-7; D possibly matches TRBD1 or TRBD2 (5 bases each). This clonotype was sampled from a woman in her late teens or twenties in good health. CDR3 nucleotides: TGTGCCAGCAGTTACCGGGACGGCTACGAGCAGTACTTC. It yields the protein CASSYRDGYEQYF.